Listed here is a single T cell receptor beta chain. V lost 6 bases, J lost 4 bases, and 10 bases stayed unmatched. The CDR3 loop spans 15 amino acids. CDR1 and CDR2 from the germline V gene are MNHEY and SVGEGT. The record originates from a study of blood T cell repertoires in COVID-19. Across the study: Samples representing acute and convalescent COVID-19 were sourced from the United States, Italy and Spain. From T cells, B-cell-depleted T cells, or PBMCs came the material, which was cDNA or gDNA.

Per the authors' pipeline: Reference gene primer amplification gave estimated nucleated cell counts. Repertoires were generated with immunoSEQ multiplex PCR, while TCRdb's copy carries only in-frame clones and drops some. The V and J calls and clone size were taken over from that table, and D and trimming were inferred from the DNA. The table has more than 75,000 clones, approximately 86% seen once. This sequence was found in a man older than 75 with active or convalescent COVID-19. Specimen: peripheral blood. The chain recombines TRBV6-2 or TRBV6-3 with TRBJ2-5; 8 bases align to TRBD2. CDR3: CASSTQAGVSETQYF. For the CDR3, the DNA is TGTGCCAGCAGCACACAAGCGGGAGTATCAGAGACCCAGTACTTC.